This is a list of T cell receptor beta chains from one sample in a study of T cell responses to AZD1222 COVID-19 vaccine. TCRdb's table, derived via immunoSEQ multiplex PCR, lists solely in-frame clones and lacks some. The table has over 150,000 clones, about nine tenths seen once; the top ten hold 2.6%. Source: peripheral blood, taken on day 0 of AZD1222 vaccination. These receptors all stem from an adult in good health. CDR3s include the opening cysteine and the closing phenylalanine or tryptophan. A D gene is named only where the DNA matches it firmly. Rows may omit the clone size; those that give it use once, few, many or a size class.

J gene,clone size,V gene,D gene,CDR3 protein,CDR3 DNA
TRBJ2-1,.,TRBV5-1,.,CASRPTNSRGAEQFF,TGCGCCAGCCGTCCCACCAACTCAAGAGGCGCTGAGCAGTTCTTC
TRBJ2-1,.,TRBV11-3,TRBD2,CASSSRASGGDEQFF,TGTGCCAGCAGTTCCCGGGCTAGCGGGGGGGATGAGCAGTTCTTC
TRBJ2-7,.,TRBV6-5,.,CASSYLGGSYEQYF,TGTGCCAGCAGTTACCTCGGGGGCTCCTACGAGCAGTACTTC
TRBJ1-1,.,TRBV19,.,CASSIATGRGAFF,TGTGCCAGTAGTATCGCGACAGGTCGAGGAGCTTTCTTT
TRBJ2-7,.,TRBV3-1/TRBV3-2,TRBD2,CASSRYGLAGGSSYEQYF,TGTGCCAGCAGCCGGTATGGACTAGCGGGAGGATCATCCTACGAGCAGTACTTC
TRBJ2-7,.,TRBV3-1/TRBV3-2,.,CASSQGRRTYEQYF,TGTGCCAGCAGCCAGGGACGGAGAACCTACGAGCAGTACTTC
TRBJ1-5,few,TRBV7-2,.,CASSLGYNQPQHF,TGTGCCAGCAGCTTGGGTTACAATCAGCCCCAGCATTTT
TRBJ1-2,.,TRBV12-5,.,CASGLLTQQGHRNYGYTF,TGTGCTAGTGGTTTACTGACTCAACAGGGTCATCGTAACTATGGCTACACCTTC
TRBJ2-3,.,TRBV27,TRBD2,CASSPTGLAGRADTQYF,TGTGCCAGCAGTCCAACCGGACTAGCGGGACGCGCAGATACGCAGTATTTT
TRBJ2-2,.,TRBV18,.,CASSPRTANTGELFF,TGTGCCAGCTCACCCCGGACCGCGAACACCGGGGAGCTGTTTTTT
TRBJ1-1,.,TRBV5-1,TRBD1,CASSSRTGLRATEAFF,TGCGCCAGCAGCTCCCGGACAGGGCTGAGGGCCACTGAAGCTTTCTTT
TRBJ2-7,.,TRBV5-1,.,CASSPYVGYEQYF,TGCGCCAGCAGCCCCTACGTCGGGTACGAGCAGTACTTC
TRBJ1-1,.,TRBV28,.,CASRPGRYTEAFF,TGTGCCAGCCGTCCGGGTAGGTACACTGAAGCTTTCTTT
TRBJ1-2,.,TRBV6-6,.,CASSRPRGTGYTF,TGTGCCAGCAGTCGCCCGAGGGGGACCGGCTACACCTTC
TRBJ1-2,.,TRBV19,.,CASKRTRMEGYTF,TGTGCCAGTAAACGGACCCGGATGGAAGGCTACACCTTC
TRBJ2-7,.,TRBV12-3/TRBV12-4,TRBD2,CASRKSGGSEQYF,TGTGCCAGCAGGAAGAGCGGCGGGAGCGAGCAGTACTTC
TRBJ1-1,.,TRBV29-1,TRBD1,CSVAAQGAIPTEAFF,TGCAGCGTTGCGGCCCAGGGGGCGATTCCCACTGAAGCTTTCTTT
TRBJ1-1,.,TRBV7-2,TRBD1,CASSQGAGVEKLSTEAFF,TGTGCCAGCAGTCAGGGGGCGGGAGTCGAAAAGCTTTCCACTGAAGCTTTCTTT
TRBJ2-1,.,TRBV12-3/TRBV12-4,.,CASTRIKGDEQFF,TGTGCCAGCACGAGGATTAAGGGGGATGAGCAGTTCTTC
TRBJ1-5,few,TRBV15,.,CATSRIVDSSNQPQHF,TGTGCCACCAGCAGAATTGTGGATAGTAGCAATCAGCCCCAGCATTTT
TRBJ2-3,.,TRBV29-1,.,CSVSGGAGTDTQYF,TGCAGCGTCTCCGGAGGGGCAGGCACAGATACGCAGTATTTT
TRBJ2-7,.,TRBV7-2,.,CASSLTDRSYEQYF,TGTGCCAGCAGCTTGACAGATCGTTCCTACGAGCAGTACTTC
TRBJ2-3,.,TRBV4-1,TRBD2,CASSQEALPTSGRAALQYF,TGCGCCAGCAGCCAAGAGGCGCTCCCGACTAGCGGGAGGGCCGCCCTACAGTATTTT
TRBJ1-1,.,TRBV28,.,CASSSWRGRETEAFF,TGTGCCAGCAGTTCCTGGAGGGGCAGGGAGACTGAAGCTTTCTTT
TRBJ2-3,.,TRBV7-2,.,CASSLRRSSTDTQYF,TGTGCCAGCTCGCTTAGGAGGTCAAGCACAGATACGCAGTATTTT
TRBJ2-7,.,TRBV5-1,.,CASSFEGNIQRNEQYF,TGCGCCAGCAGCTTTGAGGGGAACATACAGAGGAACGAGCAGTACTTC
TRBJ2-2,.,TRBV5-1,TRBD2,CASSLGTSGPNTGELFF,TGCGCCAGCAGCTTGGGGACTAGCGGCCCGAACACCGGGGAGCTGTTTTTT
TRBJ2-1,.,TRBV5-1,.,CASSLVSGQYNEQFF,TGCGCCAGCAGCTTGGTGTCGGGACAATACAATGAGCAGTTCTTC
TRBJ1-6,.,TRBV4-1,.,CASSTPGAGNSPLHF,TGCGCCAGCAGCACCCCTGGGGCAGGTAATTCACCCCTCCACTTT
TRBJ1-6,once,TRBV30,.,CAWSEEGVPLHF,TGTGCCTGGAGTGAAGAGGGGGTACCCCTCCACTTT
TRBJ2-7,.,TRBV5-1,.,CASSRPNYEQYF,TGCGCCAGCAGCCGACCTAACTACGAGCAGTACTTC
TRBJ1-1,.,TRBV18,.,CASSPRGNTEAFF,TGTGCCAGCTCACCCCGCGGGAACACTGAAGCTTTCTTT
TRBJ1-1,.,TRBV18,.,CASSPGIQFNTEAFF,TGTGCCAGCTCACCGGGGATTCAGTTTAACACTGAAGCTTTCTTT
TRBJ2-7,once,TRBV19,.,CASSMGESYYEQYF,TGTGCCAGTAGTATGGGGGAGAGCTACTACGAGCAGTACTTC
TRBJ2-7,.,TRBV6-5,.,CASSSRRSATYEQYF,TGTGCCAGCAGTTCCCGGCGGAGTGCGACCTACGAGCAGTACTTC
TRBJ1-4,.,TRBV2,TRBD1,CASSVGRGREKLFF,TGTGCCAGCAGTGTTGGCAGGGGGAGAGAAAAACTGTTTTTT
TRBJ1-1,.,TRBV19,.,CASSTLTGPTLNTEAFF,TGTGCCAGTAGTACCTTAACCGGGCCGACTTTGAACACTGAAGCTTTCTTT
TRBJ1-5,.,TRBV19,.,CASSIVGIPQPQHF,TGTGCCAGTAGTATAGTGGGGATACCTCAGCCCCAGCATTTT
TRBJ2-5,.,TRBV28,TRBD1,CASSRTGGGQETQYF,TGTGCCAGCAGTAGAACAGGGGGCGGCCAAGAGACCCAGTACTTC
TRBJ2-4,.,TRBV12-3/TRBV12-4,.,CASNTRGGIQYF,TGTGCCAGCAACACACGAGGGGGCATTCAGTACTTC
TRBJ2-1,.,TRBV18,.,CASSKRESSYNEQFF,TGTGCCAGCTCAAAAAGGGAGAGCTCCTACAATGAGCAGTTCTTC
TRBJ1-3,.,TRBV30,.,CAWSETPETIYF,TGTGCCTGGAGCGAAACACCGGAAACCATATATTTT
TRBJ1-2,.,TRBV28,.,CASSGAGGLYGYTF,TGTGCCAGCAGTGGAGCCGGAGGGCTCTATGGCTACACCTTC
TRBJ1-2,.,TRBV19,.,CASNTDTFYHYGYTF,TGTGCCAGTAACACGGACACATTTTACCACTATGGCTACACCTTC
TRBJ1-4,.,TRBV6-5,.,CASSLRSWVNEKLFF,TGTGCCAGCAGTCTTAGATCATGGGTGAATGAAAAACTGTTTTTT
TRBJ1-1,once,TRBV7-9,.,CASSPSQGVNTEAFF,TGTGCCAGCAGCCCGTCACAGGGTGTGAACACTGAAGCTTTCTTT
TRBJ2-3,.,TRBV9,.,CASSVRGKGTDTQYF,TGTGCCAGCAGCGTAAGAGGGAAGGGCACAGATACGCAGTATTTT
TRBJ1-1,.,TRBV27,.,CASSRPDRNTEAFF,TGTGCCAGCAGTCGCCCGGACAGGAACACTGAAGCTTTCTTT